This T cell receptor beta chain was observed in a study of beta chain features in type 1 diabetes. Study-level findings and limits: Among type 1 diabetes patients, VDJ junctions had fewer insertions and more deletions. A moderate, significant TCRB CDR3 shortening appeared in type 1 diabetes across four CD4+ subsets.

The V end lost 6 bases, the J end lost 0 bases, and 11 bases lay between the germline ends. CDR3 size: 14 residues. Germline CDR1 reads KGHSH; CDR2 reads LQKENI. Expressed TCRB transcripts were sequenced because the entire RNA isolate underwent reverse transcription. TCRdb's copy holds only in-frame clones and misses some; the assay was immunoSEQ multiplex PCR. The sample has about 700,000 clones, about an eighth seen once. This clone has a handful of counts. What it recognizes is unknown. The sample has other DNA sequences that encode this CDR3 too. The sequence was obtained from a man between 18 and 29 years old with type 1 diabetes. V gene TRBV18 combines with J gene TRBJ1-1; tentative D call: TRBD1 (5 bases). Sequenced sample: naive CD4+ T cells from blood. CDR3 amino acids: CASSPGTVNTEAFF. Written as DNA, the CDR3 is TGTGCCAGCTCCCCCGGGACGGTGAACACTGAAGCTTTCTTT. Full variable domain (rest looked up from reference TRBV18 and TRBJ1-1): NAGVMQNPRHLVRRRGQEARLRCSPMKGHSHVYWYRQLPEEGLKFMVYLQKENIIDESGMPKERFSAEFPKEGPSILRIQQVVRGDSAAYFCASSPGTVNTEAFFGQGTRLTVV.